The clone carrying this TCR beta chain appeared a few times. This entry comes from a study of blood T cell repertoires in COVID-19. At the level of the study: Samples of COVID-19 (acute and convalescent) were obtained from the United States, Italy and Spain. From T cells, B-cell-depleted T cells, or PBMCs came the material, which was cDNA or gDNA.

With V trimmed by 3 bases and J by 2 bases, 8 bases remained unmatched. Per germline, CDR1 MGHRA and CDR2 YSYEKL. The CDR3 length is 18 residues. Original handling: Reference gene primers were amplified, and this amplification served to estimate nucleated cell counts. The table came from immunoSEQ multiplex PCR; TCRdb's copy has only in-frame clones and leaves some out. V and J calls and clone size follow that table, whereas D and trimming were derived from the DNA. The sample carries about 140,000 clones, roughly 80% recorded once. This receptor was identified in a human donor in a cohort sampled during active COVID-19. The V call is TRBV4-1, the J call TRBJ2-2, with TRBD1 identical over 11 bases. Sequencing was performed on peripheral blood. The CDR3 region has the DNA TGCGCCAGCAGCCAGACCGGGACAGGGGGTCGAAACACCGGGGAGCTGTTTTTT. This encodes CASSQTGTGGRNTGELFF.